The entry below gives a single TCR beta chain sequence along with its context. Trimming removed 1 base at V and 3 bases at J, with 10 bases between. From germline, CDR1 is SGHAT and CDR2 FQNNGV. The CDR3 length is 14 residues. This specimen belongs to a study of cytomegalovirus exposure and HLA in healthy donors. The wider study: Later, an analysis reported that the 120 or so validation repertoires had used the same platform as the approximately 670 first-cohort repertoires.

TCRdb keeps only in-frame clones here, not all; method: immunoSEQ multiplex PCR. The sample includes about 56,000 clones, 75% to 90% seen only once; the top ten take over 12%. The sequence came from a woman aged 18-30 years in good health and CMV-seronegative. The chain combines TRBV11-2 with TRBJ2-7, with D unresolved. The sample comprised PBMCs. The CDR3 spells CASSLGRSNYEQYF. Here the CDR3 DNA reads TGTGCCAGCAGCTTAGGACGTAGCAACTACGAGCAGTACTTC.